This T cell receptor (beta chain) was found in a study of cytotoxic CD8 clonotypes in ibrutinib-treated CLL. Clones were read by immunoSEQ multiplex PCR, and TCRdb kept only the in-frame ones, dropping some. Of hundreds of thousands of clones in the sample, roughly 71% were seen once. The V gene lost 4 bases and the J gene lost 1 base, with 9 bases spanning the gap. CDR1 and CDR2 (germline): MNHNS, SASEGT. The CDR3 loop spans 14 amino acids. Concerning this clone itself: No antigen is known for it.

Study outcomes and limitations: The public clonotypes identified were infrequent and showed contraction or stability on treatment.

This specimen was PBMCs, taken after 36 months of ibrutinib treatment. The sequence came from a human donor with chronic lymphocytic leukemia. The chain joins TRBV6-1 to TRBJ2-3, with D perhaps TRBD2 (5 bases). The DNA of the CDR3 is TGTGCCAGCAGTGTGTGGCGGGGCACAGATACGCAGTATTTT. Its translation: CASSVWRGTDTQYF.